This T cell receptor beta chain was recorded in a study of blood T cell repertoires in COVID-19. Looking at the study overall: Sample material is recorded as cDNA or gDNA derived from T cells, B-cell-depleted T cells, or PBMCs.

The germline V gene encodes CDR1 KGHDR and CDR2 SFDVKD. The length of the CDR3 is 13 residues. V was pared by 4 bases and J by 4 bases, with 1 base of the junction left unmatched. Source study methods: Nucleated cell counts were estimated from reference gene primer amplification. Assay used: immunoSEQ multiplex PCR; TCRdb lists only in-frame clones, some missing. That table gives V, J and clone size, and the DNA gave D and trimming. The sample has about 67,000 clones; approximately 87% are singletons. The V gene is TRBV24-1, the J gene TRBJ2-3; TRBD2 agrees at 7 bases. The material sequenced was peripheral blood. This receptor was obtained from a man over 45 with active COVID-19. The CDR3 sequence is CATSELAADTQYF. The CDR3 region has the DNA TGTGCCACCAGTGAGCTAGCGGCAGATACGCAGTATTTT.